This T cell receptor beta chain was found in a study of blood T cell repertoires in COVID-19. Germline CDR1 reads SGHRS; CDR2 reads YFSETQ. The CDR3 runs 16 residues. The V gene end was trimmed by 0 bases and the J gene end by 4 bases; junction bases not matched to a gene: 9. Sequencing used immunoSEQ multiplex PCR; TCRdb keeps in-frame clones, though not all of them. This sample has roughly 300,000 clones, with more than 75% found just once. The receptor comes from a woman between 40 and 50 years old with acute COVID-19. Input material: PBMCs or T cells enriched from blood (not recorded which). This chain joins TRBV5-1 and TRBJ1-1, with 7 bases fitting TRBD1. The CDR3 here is CASSLDAGGSGTEAFF. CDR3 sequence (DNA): TGCGCCAGCAGCTTGGATGCAGGGGGGAGCGGCACTGAAGCTTTCTTT.